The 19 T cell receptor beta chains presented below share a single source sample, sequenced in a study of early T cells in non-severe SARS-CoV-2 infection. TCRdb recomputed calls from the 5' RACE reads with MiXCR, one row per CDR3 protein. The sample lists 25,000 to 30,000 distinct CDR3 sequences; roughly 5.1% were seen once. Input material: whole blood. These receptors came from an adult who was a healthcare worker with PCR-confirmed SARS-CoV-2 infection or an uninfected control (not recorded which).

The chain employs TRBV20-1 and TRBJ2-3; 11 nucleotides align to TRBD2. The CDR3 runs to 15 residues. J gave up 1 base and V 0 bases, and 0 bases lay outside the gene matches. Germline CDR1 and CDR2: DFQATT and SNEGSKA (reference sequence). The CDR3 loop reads CSARDSGRGTDTQYF. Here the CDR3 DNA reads TGCAGTGCTAGAGATAGCGGGAGGGGCACAGATACGCAGTATTTT.

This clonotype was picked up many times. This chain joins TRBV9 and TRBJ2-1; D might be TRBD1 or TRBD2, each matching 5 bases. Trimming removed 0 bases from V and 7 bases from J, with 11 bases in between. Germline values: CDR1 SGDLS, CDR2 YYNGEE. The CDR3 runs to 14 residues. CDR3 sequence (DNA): TGTGCCAGCAGCGTAGAGTTGAGGGGTAATGAGCAGTTCTTC. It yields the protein CASSVELRGNEQFF. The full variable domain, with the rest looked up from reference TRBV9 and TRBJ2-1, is DSGVTQTPKHLITATGQRVTLRCSPRSGDLSVYWYQQSLDQGLQFLIQYYNGEERAKGNILERFSAQQFPDLHSELNLSSLELGDSALYFCASSVELRGNEQFFGPGTRLTVL.

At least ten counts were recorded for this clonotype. CDR3 coding DNA: TGTGCCAGCAGCTTAGCAACAGATGCAACTAATGAAAAACTGTTTTTT. It is translated as CASSLATDATNEKLFF. This chain connects TRBV11-2 to TRBJ1-4; D is unresolved. The CDR3 consists of 16 residues. Trimming pared 1 base from V and 0 bases from J, leaving 9 bases between. CDR1 SGHAT and CDR2 FQNNGV come from the germline V gene.

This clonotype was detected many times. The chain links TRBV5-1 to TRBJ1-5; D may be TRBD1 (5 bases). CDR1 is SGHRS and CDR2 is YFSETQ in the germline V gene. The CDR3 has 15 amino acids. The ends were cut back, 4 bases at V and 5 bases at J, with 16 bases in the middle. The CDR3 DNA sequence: TGCGCCAGCAGCCCGGTGGGAGGGGACTATCAGCCCCAGCATTTT. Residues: CASSPVGGDYQPQHF.

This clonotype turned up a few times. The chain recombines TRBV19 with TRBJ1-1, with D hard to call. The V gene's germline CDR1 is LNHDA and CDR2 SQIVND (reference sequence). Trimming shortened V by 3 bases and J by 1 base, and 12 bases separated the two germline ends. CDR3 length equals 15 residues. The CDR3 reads CASSISDGRNTEAFF. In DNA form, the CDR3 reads TGTGCCAGTAGTATCTCGGACGGTCGGAACACTGAAGCTTTCTTT.

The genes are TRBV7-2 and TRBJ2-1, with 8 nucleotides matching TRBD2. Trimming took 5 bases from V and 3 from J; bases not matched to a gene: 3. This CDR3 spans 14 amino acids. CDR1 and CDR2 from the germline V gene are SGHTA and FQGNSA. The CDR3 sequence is CASSPTSGYNEQFF. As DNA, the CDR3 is TGTGCCAGCAGCCCAACTAGCGGCTACAATGAGCAGTTCTTC. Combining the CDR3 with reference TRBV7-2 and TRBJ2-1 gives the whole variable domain GAGVSQSPSNKVTEKGKDVELRCDPISGHTALYWYRQSLGQGLEFLIYFQGNSAPDKSGLPSDRFSAERTGGSVSTLTIQRTQQEDSAVYLCASSPTSGYNEQFFGPGTRLTVL.

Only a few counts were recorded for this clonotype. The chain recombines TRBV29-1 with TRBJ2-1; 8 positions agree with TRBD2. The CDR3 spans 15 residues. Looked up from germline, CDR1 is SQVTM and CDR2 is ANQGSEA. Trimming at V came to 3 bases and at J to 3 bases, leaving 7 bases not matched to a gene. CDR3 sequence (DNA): TGCAGCGTTGAGGGACCGGGAGGGAGCTACAATGAGCAGTTCTTC. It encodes CSVEGPGGSYNEQFF.

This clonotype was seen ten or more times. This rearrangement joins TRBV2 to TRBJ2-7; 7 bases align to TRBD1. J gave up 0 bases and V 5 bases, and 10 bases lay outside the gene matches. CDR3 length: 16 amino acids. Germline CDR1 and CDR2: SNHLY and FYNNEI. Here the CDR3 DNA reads TGTGCCAGCAGTCCAAACAGGGGTTCTCTCTCCTACGAGCAGTACTTC. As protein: CASSPNRGSLSYEQYF.

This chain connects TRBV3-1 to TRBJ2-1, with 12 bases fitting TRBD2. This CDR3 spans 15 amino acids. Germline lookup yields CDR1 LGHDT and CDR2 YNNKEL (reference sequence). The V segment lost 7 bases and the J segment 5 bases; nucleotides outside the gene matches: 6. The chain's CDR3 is CASTSTSGGNNEQFF. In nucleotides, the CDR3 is TGTGCCAGCACCTCGACTAGCGGGGGAAACAATGAGCAGTTCTTC.

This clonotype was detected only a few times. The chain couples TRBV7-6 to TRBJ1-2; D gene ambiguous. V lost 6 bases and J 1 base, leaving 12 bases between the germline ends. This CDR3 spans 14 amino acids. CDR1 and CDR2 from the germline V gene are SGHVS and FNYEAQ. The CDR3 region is CASSRGNSNYGYTF. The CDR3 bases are TGTGCCAGCAGTCGTGGAAACAGTAACTATGGCTACACCTTC.

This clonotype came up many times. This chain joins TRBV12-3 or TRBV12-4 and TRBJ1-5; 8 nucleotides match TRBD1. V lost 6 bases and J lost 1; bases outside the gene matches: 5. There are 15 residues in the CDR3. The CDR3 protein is CASRSTGESNQPQHF. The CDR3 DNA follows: TGTGCCAGCAGGTCGACAGGGGAGAGCAATCAGCCCCAGCATTTT.

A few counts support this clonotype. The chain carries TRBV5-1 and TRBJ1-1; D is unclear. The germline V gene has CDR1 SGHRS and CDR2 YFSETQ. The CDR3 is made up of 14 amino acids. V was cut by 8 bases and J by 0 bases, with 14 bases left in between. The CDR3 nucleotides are TGCGCCAGTCTGGCCGGACCGCTGAACACTGAAGCTTTCTTT. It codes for CASLAGPLNTEAFF.

Here the CDR3 DNA reads TGTGCCAGCAGTCCCTCGGACGGCTACGAGCAGTACTTC. This codes for CASSPSDGYEQYF. The rearrangement links TRBV12-3 or TRBV12-4 to TRBJ2-7; D call uncertain. CDR3 size: 13 residues. Trimming took off 5 bases at V and 3 bases at J, with 11 bases between the two ends.

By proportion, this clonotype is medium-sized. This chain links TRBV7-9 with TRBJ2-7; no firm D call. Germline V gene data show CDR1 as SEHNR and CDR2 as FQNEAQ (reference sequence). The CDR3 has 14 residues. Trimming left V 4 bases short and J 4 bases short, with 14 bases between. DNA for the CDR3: TGTGCCAGCAGCTCGTTCCTCCAAAATTACGAGCAGTACTTC. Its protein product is CASSSFLQNYEQYF.

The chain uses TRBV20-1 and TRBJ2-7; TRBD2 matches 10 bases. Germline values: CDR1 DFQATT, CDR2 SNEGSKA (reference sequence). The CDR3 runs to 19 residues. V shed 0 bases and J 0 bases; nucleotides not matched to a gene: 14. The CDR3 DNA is TGCAGTGCTAGAGACCCCCAGCGGGAGGGCCCCTTTAGCTCCTACGAGCAGTACTTC. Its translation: CSARDPQREGPFSSYEQYF.

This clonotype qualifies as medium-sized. The CDR3 DNA reads TGTGCCAGCAGCTTAGGACAGGGAGATGAGCAGTTCTTC. Translated: CASSLGQGDEQFF. This chain links TRBV7-9 with TRBJ2-1; 7 nucleotides line up with TRBD1. The CDR3 runs 13 residues. The V gene end was trimmed by 1 base and the J gene end by 8 bases; junction bases not matched to a gene: 2. Germline CDR1 SEHNR, CDR2 FQNEAQ (reference sequence).

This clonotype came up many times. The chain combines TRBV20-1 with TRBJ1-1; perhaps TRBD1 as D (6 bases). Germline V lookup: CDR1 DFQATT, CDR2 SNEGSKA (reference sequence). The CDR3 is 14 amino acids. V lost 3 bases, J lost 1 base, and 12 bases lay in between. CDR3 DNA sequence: TGCAGTGCTAGGGGAGGGGGAGAGAACACTGAAGCTTTCTTT. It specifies CSARGGGENTEAFF.

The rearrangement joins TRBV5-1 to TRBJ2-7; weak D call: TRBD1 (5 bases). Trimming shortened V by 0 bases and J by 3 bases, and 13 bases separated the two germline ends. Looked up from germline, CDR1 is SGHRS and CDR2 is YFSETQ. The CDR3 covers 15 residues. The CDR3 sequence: CASSLAPGQVYEQYF. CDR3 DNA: TGCGCCAGCAGCTTGGCGCCAGGGCAGGTCTACGAGCAGTACTTC.

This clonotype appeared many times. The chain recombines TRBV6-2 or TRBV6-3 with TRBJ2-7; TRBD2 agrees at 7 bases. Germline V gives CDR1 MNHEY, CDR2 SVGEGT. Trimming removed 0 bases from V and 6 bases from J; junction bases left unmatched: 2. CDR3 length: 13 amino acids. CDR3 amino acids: CASSYSGGTEQYF. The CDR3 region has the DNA TGTGCCAGCAGTTACTCCGGGGGGACCGAGCAGTACTTC.